This is a list of T cell receptor beta chains from one sample in a study of graft-versus-host responses after intestinal transplantation. The antigens these receptors bind are not known. Assay: immunoSEQ multiplex PCR; the TCRdb copy retains only in-frame clones and omits some. The table shows 45,000 to 65,000 clones, with around 93% occurring only once. Source: unstimulated CD4+ T cells sorted from spleen or lymph node cells, taken before transplant. These receptors came from a human donor who was the organ donor for an intestinal transplant. The CDR3 runs from the conserved cysteine through the conserved F or W. The D gene is left open where the match is weak. The size entry is marked missing in some rows and otherwise reads once, few, many or a size class.

D gene: .; V gene: TRBV6-5; J gene: TRBJ2-2; clone size: .; CDR3 DNA: TGTGCCAGCAGTTACTCAACCTCGGGAACCGGGGAGCTGTTTTTT; CDR3 protein: CASSYSTSGTGELFF
D gene: TRBD2; V gene: TRBV4-2; J gene: TRBJ2-5; clone size: .; CDR3 DNA: TGTGCCAGCAGCCCTAATAGCGGGGATATGGGGACCCAGTACTTC; CDR3 protein: CASSPNSGDMGTQYF
D gene: .; V gene: TRBV5-1; J gene: TRBJ2-2; clone size: .; CDR3 DNA: TGCGCCAGCAGCACCGGACAGCTTGGAGCCGGGGAGCTGTTTTTT; CDR3 protein: CASSTGQLGAGELFF
D gene: .; V gene: TRBV10-3; J gene: TRBJ1-5; clone size: .; CDR3 DNA: TGTGCCATCAGTGAGTCGCAGGGAGGTTGGAATCAGCCCCAGCATTTT; CDR3 protein: CAISESQGGWNQPQHF
D gene: TRBD2; V gene: TRBV5-1; J gene: TRBJ2-3; clone size: .; CDR3 DNA: TGCGCCAGCAGCAATCGGACTAGCGGACCCCAGGTTACGCAGTATTTT; CDR3 protein: CASSNRTSGPQVTQYF
D gene: .; V gene: TRBV4-1; J gene: TRBJ2-1; clone size: .; CDR3 DNA: TGCGCCAGCAGCCAAGGGGAAGGGAGCTCCTACAATGAGCAGTTCTTC; CDR3 protein: CASSQGEGSSYNEQFF
D gene: TRBD1; V gene: TRBV29-1; J gene: TRBJ1-2; clone size: .; CDR3 DNA: TGCAGCGCCGAAGGAGGGGGCGCACGCTATGGCTACACCTTC; CDR3 protein: CSAEGGGARYGYTF
D gene: TRBD1; V gene: TRBV30; J gene: TRBJ1-2; clone size: .; CDR3 DNA: TGTGCCTGGAGTCCTCAGGGGGCCTACACCTTC; CDR3 protein: CAWSPQGAYTF
D gene: .; V gene: TRBV5-6; J gene: TRBJ1-6; clone size: .; CDR3 DNA: TGTGCCAGCAGGGAGTTTGCACCCTCCTATAATTCACCCCTCCACTTT; CDR3 protein: CASREFAPSYNSPLHF
D gene: .; V gene: TRBV4-1; J gene: TRBJ2-2; clone size: .; CDR3 DNA: TGCGCCAGCAGCCAAGTCCCACGAAAAAACACCGGGGAGCTGTTTTTT; CDR3 protein: CASSQVPRKNTGELFF
D gene: TRBD2; V gene: TRBV5-1; J gene: TRBJ2-7; clone size: .; CDR3 DNA: TGCGCCAGCAGCTTTGGACTAGCGGGGGGGCTGGACGAGCAGTACTTC; CDR3 protein: CASSFGLAGGLDEQYF
D gene: TRBD2; V gene: TRBV7-8; J gene: TRBJ2-1; clone size: .; CDR3 DNA: TGTGCCAGCAGCTTATGGGGGCGTGCTAGCGGGACGTCCTACAATGAGCAGTTCTTC; CDR3 protein: CASSLWGRASGTSYNEQFF
D gene: .; V gene: TRBV12-1; J gene: TRBJ1-5; clone size: .; CDR3 DNA: TGTGCCAGTCACTCGACAGGGCCCTTCAATCAGCCCCAGCATTTT; CDR3 protein: CASHSTGPFNQPQHF
D gene: TRBD1; V gene: TRBV2; J gene: TRBJ1-1; clone size: .; CDR3 DNA: TGTGCCAGCAGCTACGGACAGGGGGACACTGAAGCTTTCTTT; CDR3 protein: CASSYGQGDTEAFF
D gene: TRBD1; V gene: TRBV7-2; J gene: TRBJ1-4; clone size: .; CDR3 DNA: TGTGCCAGCAGCTTAGAGAGTAGGAGGGGACAGGGATGGGAAAAACTGTTTTTT; CDR3 protein: CASSLESRRGQGWEKLFF
D gene: .; V gene: TRBV7-3; J gene: TRBJ2-2; clone size: .; CDR3 DNA: TGTGCCAGCAGCTTGTCCACCGGGGAGCTGTTTTTT; CDR3 protein: CASSLSTGELFF
D gene: .; V gene: TRBV7-2; J gene: TRBJ2-3; clone size: .; CDR3 DNA: TGTGCCAGCAGCTTAGCGCGCTTAGAAGGCACAGATACGCAGTATTTT; CDR3 protein: CASSLARLEGTDTQYF
D gene: .; V gene: TRBV6-4; J gene: TRBJ2-3; clone size: few; CDR3 DNA: TGTGCCAGCAGTGTGGGCTCTCGGGGTTCAGATACGCAGTATTTT; CDR3 protein: CASSVGSRGSDTQYF
D gene: TRBD1; V gene: TRBV2; J gene: TRBJ1-2; clone size: .; CDR3 DNA: TGTGCCAGCAGCTTTGGGACAGGGGGCGATGGCTACACCTTC; CDR3 protein: CASSFGTGGDGYTF
D gene: .; V gene: TRBV5-6; J gene: TRBJ2-7; clone size: once; CDR3 DNA: TGTGCCAGCAGCTTCCTAGGTTACGAGCAGTATTTC; CDR3 protein: CASSFLGYEQYF
D gene: TRBD1; V gene: TRBV7-2; J gene: TRBJ1-1; clone size: .; CDR3 DNA: TGTGCCAGCAGCCCCCAGACAGGGGGCGCAGGTGAAGCTTTCTTT; CDR3 protein: CASSPQTGGAGEAFF
D gene: .; V gene: TRBV2; J gene: TRBJ2-1; clone size: .; CDR3 DNA: TGTGCCAGCAGTGCACGTCCTGGCGGCTCCTACAATGAGCAGTTCTTC; CDR3 protein: CASSARPGGSYNEQFF
D gene: .; V gene: TRBV25-1; J gene: TRBJ2-7; clone size: .; CDR3 DNA: TGTGCCAGCAGTGAACCGACCCTCGGGGGCAACGAGCAGTACTTC; CDR3 protein: CASSEPTLGGNEQYF
D gene: .; V gene: TRBV18; J gene: TRBJ2-7; clone size: .; CDR3 DNA: TGTGCCAGCTCCCCCATTAGCGGCTACGAGCAGTACTTC; CDR3 protein: CASSPISGYEQYF
D gene: .; V gene: TRBV15; J gene: TRBJ1-5; clone size: .; CDR3 DNA: TGTGCCACCAGCAGAGATTTGCCGGGGTTCAATCAGCCCCAGCATTTT; CDR3 protein: CATSRDLPGFNQPQHF
D gene: .; V gene: TRBV7-2; J gene: TRBJ1-2; clone size: once; CDR3 DNA: TGTGCCAGCAGCCGCTTCCTCGTAAACTATGGCTACACCTTC; CDR3 protein: CASSRFLVNYGYTF
D gene: .; V gene: TRBV4-1; J gene: TRBJ2-2; clone size: .; CDR3 DNA: TGCGCCAGCAGCCAAGATTGGACAGACACCGGGGAGCTGTTTTTT; CDR3 protein: CASSQDWTDTGELFF
D gene: TRBD1; V gene: TRBV4-2; J gene: TRBJ1-4; clone size: .; CDR3 DNA: TGTGCCAGCAGCCACCCCGACAGGGAGACTAATGAAAAACTGTTTTTT; CDR3 protein: CASSHPDRETNEKLFF
D gene: .; V gene: TRBV4-1; J gene: TRBJ2-4; clone size: .; CDR3 DNA: TGCGCCAGCAGCCAAGGTCGGATCCTCGCGGACAAAAACATTCAGTACTTC; CDR3 protein: CASSQGRILADKNIQYF
D gene: .; V gene: TRBV27; J gene: TRBJ2-7; clone size: .; CDR3 DNA: TGTGCCAGCAGTCCGCGACTAGTAGGGTCCTACGAGCAGTACTTC; CDR3 protein: CASSPRLVGSYEQYF
D gene: .; V gene: TRBV11-3; J gene: TRBJ2-1; clone size: .; CDR3 DNA: TGTGCCAGCAGCTTTGCGCGGTTTCCCTACAATGAGCAGTTCTTC; CDR3 protein: CASSFARFPYNEQFF
D gene: TRBD2; V gene: TRBV6-1; J gene: TRBJ2-3; clone size: .; CDR3 DNA: TGTGCCAGCAAGGAGCGGGGCGACACGGCAGATACGCAGTATTTT; CDR3 protein: CASKERGDTADTQYF
D gene: .; V gene: TRBV15; J gene: TRBJ2-4; clone size: .; CDR3 DNA: TGTGCCACCAGCAGAGTACGCGGCCCCCTCCGGGACATTCAGTACTTC; CDR3 protein: CATSRVRGPLRDIQYF
D gene: .; V gene: TRBV29-1; J gene: TRBJ2-3; clone size: .; CDR3 DNA: TGCAGCGTTGAAAGGGTGAGGAGCACAGATACGCAGTATTTT; CDR3 protein: CSVERVRSTDTQYF
D gene: .; V gene: TRBV5-1; J gene: TRBJ1-6; clone size: .; CDR3 DNA: TGCGCCAGCAGCTCCGACAGGAGGGATAATTCACCCCTCCACTTT; CDR3 protein: CASSSDRRDNSPLHF
D gene: .; V gene: TRBV19; J gene: TRBJ2-5; clone size: .; CDR3 DNA: TGTGCCAGTAGTACGAGAGGGACCCAGTACTTC; CDR3 protein: CASSTRGTQYF
D gene: .; V gene: TRBV18; J gene: TRBJ1-3; clone size: .; CDR3 DNA: TGTGCCAGCTCACCCGTACGGGACCTAGGAAACACCATATATTTT; CDR3 protein: CASSPVRDLGNTIYF
D gene: .; V gene: TRBV18; J gene: TRBJ1-6; clone size: .; CDR3 DNA: TGTGCCAGCTCACCAATCCCAGCCCCGACTGTGCCCCTCCACTTT; CDR3 protein: CASSPIPAPTVPLHF
D gene: TRBD2; V gene: TRBV6-4; J gene: TRBJ2-3; clone size: .; CDR3 DNA: TGTGCCAGCAGTGACGGGGGGGACACAGATACGCAGTATTTT; CDR3 protein: CASSDGGDTDTQYF
D gene: .; V gene: TRBV5-1; J gene: TRBJ1-2; clone size: .; CDR3 DNA: TGCGCCAGCAGCTTGACGGACTATGGCTACACCTTC; CDR3 protein: CASSLTDYGYTF